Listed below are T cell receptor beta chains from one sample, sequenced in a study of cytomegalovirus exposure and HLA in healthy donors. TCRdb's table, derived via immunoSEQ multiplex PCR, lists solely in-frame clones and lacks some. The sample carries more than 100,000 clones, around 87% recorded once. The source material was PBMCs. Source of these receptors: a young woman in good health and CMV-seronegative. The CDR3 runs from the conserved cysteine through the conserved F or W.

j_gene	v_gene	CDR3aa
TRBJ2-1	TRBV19	CASSITGTAYNEQFF
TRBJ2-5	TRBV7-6	CASSTQAGETQYF
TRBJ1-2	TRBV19	CASSLPPWGQGGYGYTF
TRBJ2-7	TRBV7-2	CASSTNSGGDDFSYEQYF
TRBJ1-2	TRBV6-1	CASSVQRSLGYGYTF
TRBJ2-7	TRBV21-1	CASKGRGKQGYEQYF
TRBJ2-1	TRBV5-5	CASSLVRVRRRNEQFF
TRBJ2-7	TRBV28	CASSLGSRYEQYF
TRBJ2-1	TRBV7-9	CASSSIVDFYNEQFF
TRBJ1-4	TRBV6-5	CASSPRLDEKLFF
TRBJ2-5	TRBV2	CASTDRGISQTQYF
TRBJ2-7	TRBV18	CASSPQKDSYYEQYF
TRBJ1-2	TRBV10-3	CAISESLPDRGGLGYTF
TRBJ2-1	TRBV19	CASDTGTGYNEQFF
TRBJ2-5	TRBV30	CAWGGGTPGGEETQYF
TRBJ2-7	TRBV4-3	CASSQETGGSYEQYF
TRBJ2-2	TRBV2	CASSGTGNTGELFF
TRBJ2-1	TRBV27	CASSPTSGLGYYNEQFF
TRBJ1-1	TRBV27	CASRAGHSNTEAFF
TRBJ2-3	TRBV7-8	CASRAGSDTQYF
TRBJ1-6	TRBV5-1	CASSPAEIGDSPLHF
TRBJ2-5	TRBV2	CASSPRSRGGQETQYF
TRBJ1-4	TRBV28	CASSPPNYRVTNEKLFF
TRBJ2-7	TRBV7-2	CASSHRTLSYEQYF
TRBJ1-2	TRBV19	CASSTGQGLYGYTF
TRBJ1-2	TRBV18	CASSLQDLNYGYTF
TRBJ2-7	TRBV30	CAWDTITGTEQYF
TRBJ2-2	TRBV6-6	CASSRLAGENTGELFF
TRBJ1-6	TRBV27	CASSLSTRGVSPLHF
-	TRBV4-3	CASSQAPTGRTYEQYF
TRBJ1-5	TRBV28	CASSPPGTGDNQPQHF
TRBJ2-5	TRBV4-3	CASSQGGVQETQYF
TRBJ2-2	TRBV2	CASSEIRNTGELFF
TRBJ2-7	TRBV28	CASSFRGIRIYEQYF
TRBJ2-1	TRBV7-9	CASSQLKLEPPNEQFF
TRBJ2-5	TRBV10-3	CAIKRDRGWETQYF
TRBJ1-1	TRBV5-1	CASSLEGRGRSEAFF
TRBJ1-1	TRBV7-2	CASSLGQGSTEAFF
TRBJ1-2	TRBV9	CASSVGQNYGYTF
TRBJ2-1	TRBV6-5	CASSYSRYRYNEQFF
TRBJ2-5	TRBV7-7	CAYGRGGEETQYF
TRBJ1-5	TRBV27	CAGRPGQFSNQPQHF
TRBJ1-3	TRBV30	CAWREIQGGNTIYF
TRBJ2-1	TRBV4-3	CASSRTSGKNEQFF
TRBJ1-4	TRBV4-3	CASSQGLRGWGEEKLFF
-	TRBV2	CASTGQGGNYEQYF
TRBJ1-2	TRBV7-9	CASSPLGGANYGYTF
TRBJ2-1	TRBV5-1	CASSWGLAASYNEQFF
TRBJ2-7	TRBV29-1	CSVKGILSHEQYF
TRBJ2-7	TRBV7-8	CASSLGQGQQYF
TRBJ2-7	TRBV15	CATSSRTGYEQYF